The clone carrying this T cell receptor (beta chain) was counted ten times or more. This record comes from a study of T cells in Graves' hyperthyroidism and ophthalmopathy. V trimming: 5 bases; J trimming: 5 bases; junction bases outside the gene matches: 7. Germline-derived CDR1 and CDR2 are MNHEY and SMNVEV (reference sequence). The CDR3 consists of 14 residues. Each diagnosis drew on symptoms, thyroxine, TRAb, thyroid ultrasound and orbital computed tomography findings. Amplification yielded TCR beta CDR3 regions, with RNA transcripts as the source. The HTBI primer set drove a first-round RT-PCR of the TCR CDR3. TCRdb used MiXCR to reprocess the multiplex PCR reads, holding one entry per CDR3 protein. The sample shows some 270,000 distinct CDR3 sequences, around 26% of them seen only once.

The receptor was isolated from a middle-aged woman with Graves' ophthalmopathy. Source material: blood. The chain recombines TRBV27 with TRBJ2-5, with 8 bases that match TRBD2. The CDR3 bases are TGTGCCAGCAGTACTAGCGGCTGGGGGGAGACCCAGTACTTC. This gives the protein CASSTSGWGETQYF.